Below, 14 T cell receptor beta chains from the same sample are listed, as sequenced in a study of blood T cell repertoires in COVID-19. TCRdb's table, derived via immunoSEQ multiplex PCR, lists solely in-frame clones and lacks some. Counted here are about 360,000 clones, nearly 90% occurring once; the ten biggest clones make up around 2%. Sequencing was carried out using PBMCs or T cells enriched from blood (not recorded which). These TCRs come from a woman between 40 and 50 years old with acute COVID-19.

The chain links TRBV6-5 to TRBJ1-3, with D unclear. CDR1 is MNHEY, CDR2 SVGAGI, per germline. V lost 8 bases, J lost 2 bases, and 13 bases lay in between. This CDR3 is built from 14 residues. CDR3 region: CASHMTGTGNTIYF. The CDR3 DNA reads TGTGCCAGCCATATGACGGGAACTGGAAACACCATATATTTT.

The chain has TRBV3-1 (or the pseudogene TRBV3-2) and TRBJ2-2; no definite D call. V lost 2 bases and J 5 bases, leaving 3 bases between the germline ends. The CDR3 length is 12 residues. CDR1 and CDR2 from the germline V gene are LGHDT and YNNKEL (reference sequence). CDR3 nucleotide sequence: TGTGCCAGCAGCCAATCGACCGGGGAGCTGTTTTTT. It yields the protein CASSQSTGELFF.

V is TRBV12-3 or TRBV12-4 and J is TRBJ1-1; D is unresolved. This CDR3 spans 12 amino acids. V dropped 6 bases and J dropped 6 bases, with 11 bases sitting between them. CDR3 nucleotides: TGTGCCAGCAGCTTGGTCGGGGCTGAAGCTTTCTTT. This translates into CASSLVGAEAFF.

The genes are TRBV2 and TRBJ1-6; D is perhaps TRBD1 (6 bases). CDR3 length equals 15 residues. In germline, CDR1 is SNHLY, CDR2 FYNNEI. V was clipped by 8 bases and J by 2 bases, with 13 bases between them. The CDR3 bases are TGTGCCAGCGCTCCGGACAGAACCTATAATTCACCCCTCCACTTT. Its translation: CASAPDRTYNSPLHF.

This chain uses TRBV2 with TRBJ2-1, with TRBD1 identical over 9 bases. The V and J ends lost 7 bases and 0 bases, in that order; junction bases with no gene match: 10. This CDR3 spans 17 amino acids. Germline values: CDR1 SNHLY, CDR2 FYNNEI. This CDR3 reads CASTRQGGKGSYNEQFF. CDR3 DNA sequence: TGTGCCAGCACTAGACAGGGGGGGAAAGGCTCCTACAATGAGCAGTTCTTC.

The chain links TRBV2 to TRBJ1-2, with D tentatively TRBD1 (5 bases). The CDR3 has 14 residues. Trimming stripped 1 base from V and 8 bases from J, with 14 bases between. Germline CDR1 reads SNHLY; CDR2 reads FYNNEI. CDR3 sequence (DNA): TGTGCCAGCAGTGAAGGGAGTGGGGACTCCGGCTACACCTTC. Amino acid sequence: CASSEGSGDSGYTF.

This chain connects TRBV18 to TRBJ1-2; 11 nucleotides line up with TRBD1. Trimming took 4 bases from V and 12 from J; bases not matched to a gene: 19. Germline V gene sequence: CDR1 KGHSH, CDR2 LQKENI. CDR3 length: 17 amino acids. The CDR3 region has the DNA TGTGCCAGCTCACACACGGACAGGGGGCGATCCTCTAACTTAGACACCTTC. Translated: CASSHTDRGRSSNLDTF.

The V gene is TRBV7-2, the J gene TRBJ2-1; 7 nucleotides match TRBD2. J gave up 6 bases and V 1 base, and 9 bases lay outside the gene matches. Germline CDR1 SGHTA, CDR2 FQGNSA. The CDR3 runs to 16 residues. The CDR3 reads CASSLEPSSGFNEQFF. The CDR3 coding sequence is TGTGCCAGCAGCTTAGAACCCTCTAGCGGCTTCAATGAGCAGTTCTTC.

V usage is TRBV5-1 and J usage is TRBJ2-6; no clear D gene. The germline gives CDR1 SGHRS, CDR2 YFSETQ. This CDR3 is built from 15 residues. V lost 4 bases and J lost 0, with 8 bases in between. CDR3 nucleotides: TGCGCCAGCAGCGATCAGTACTCTGGGGCCAACGTCCTGACTTTC. It yields the protein CASSDQYSGANVLTF.

This clone was observed a single time. The rearrangement links TRBV10-2 to TRBJ1-5; tentatively, D is TRBD1 (6 bases). The V gene's germline CDR1 is WSHSY and CDR2 SAAADI. Trimming pared 7 bases from V and 7 bases from J, leaving 17 bases between. This CDR3 region has 14 residues. The CDR3 DNA is TGCGCCAGCAAACAGGGCTCTGTGGGGCAGCCCCAGCATTTT. It yields the protein CASKQGSVGQPQHF.

This chain uses TRBV29-1 with TRBJ1-4, with a tentative D call TRBD1 (5 bases). CDR1 and CDR2 from the germline V gene are SQVTM and ANQGSEA. This CDR3 spans 13 amino acids. The V and J ends lost 2 bases and 2 bases respectively, with 6 bases between them. The CDR3 region has the DNA TGCAGCGTTGAATGGGGCACTAATGAAAAACTGTTTTTT. Protein sequence: CSVEWGTNEKLFF.

The gene calls are TRBV6-5 and TRBJ2-4, with D tentatively TRBD1 (5 bases). Germline CDR1 and CDR2: MNHEY and SVGAGI. Trimming stripped 2 bases from V and 4 bases from J, with 6 bases between. The CDR3 has 13 amino acids. The CDR3 loop is CASSYDRKNIQYF. The DNA for the CDR3 is TGTGCCAGCAGTTACGACAGAAAAAACATTCAGTACTTC.

This clone has a single count. The CDR3 region is CSVLGRGGEQYF. The DNA for the CDR3 is TGCAGCGTCTTAGGGAGGGGGGGAGAGCAGTACTTC. The genes are TRBV29-1 and TRBJ2-7; possibly TRBD2 for D (7 bases). V lost 6 bases and J 7 bases, leaving 16 bases between the germline ends. This CDR3 has 12 amino acids. The V gene's germline CDR1 is SQVTM and CDR2 ANQGSEA.

CDR3 DNA sequence: TGTGCCAGCAGCTTAGAGGGAGCCAACTACGAGCAGTACTTC. The encoded protein is CASSLEGANYEQYF. J is TRBJ2-7 and V is TRBV7-6; D might be TRBD2 (5 bases). The germline V and J ends were trimmed by 1 base and 3 bases, with 10 bases remaining between them. This CDR3 has 14 amino acids. CDR1 SGHVS and CDR2 FNYEAQ come from the germline V gene.